This TCR beta chain was documented in a study of a mutant IDH1 vaccine in newly diagnosed glioma. Study in general: The sex distribution of treated patients was 62.5% male and roughly 38% female, with a mean age of around 40 years. The earlier regimen, radiotherapy, temozolomide, or both, was most often both. General study points: Among top peripheral T cell clonotypes, changes seemed unrelated to pseudoprogression.

Time point indicated: week 47, end of study. Vaccinated patients received 300 ug of mutant IDH1 20-mer peptide per dose, with topical imiquimod. As concerns this clone: Its target is not known.

Trimming pared 4 bases from V and 8 bases from J, leaving 15 bases between. Germline CDR1 and CDR2: SGHDT and YYEEEE. This CDR3 contains 13 residues. This table comes from immunoSEQ multiplex PCR, and its TCRdb copy is limited to in-frame clones, with some not included. This sample has around 53,000 clones, with roughly 83% found just once. This sample comprised PBMCs, obtained from a glioma patient whose treatment included an IDH1 peptide vaccine. The receptor's source is a woman in her twenties or thirties with glioma. Some clones in this sample may be carry-over from other donors' samples. V is TRBV5-6 and J is TRBJ1-2; no firm D call. The CDR3 is CASSPRASYGYTF. The CDR3 bases are TGTGCCAGCAGCCCAAGGGCCTCTTACGGCTACACCTTC.